Listed here is a single T cell receptor (beta chain). Its antigen has not been determined. Base qualities are not at hand, and no much larger clone is one base apart. This sample stems from a study of OX40 agonist ivuxolimab in advanced cancers. A note on the overall study: Ivuxolimab was an agonistic, fully human IgG2 monoclonal antibody directed against OX40 (CD134), a costimulatory receptor. Intravenous ivuxolimab was administered to patients every 2 weeks at six dose levels: 0.01, 0.1, 0.3, 1.5, 3 and 10 mg/kg. Among the roughly 54 dose-escalation patients, around 19 had hepatocellular carcinoma, approximately 15 melanoma, 9 renal cell carcinoma and 9 head and neck cancer. A male proportion of nearly 85% and a mean age of about 60 years, ranging from about 23 to 90, were recorded for the dose-escalation cohort. Prior anti-PD-1, anti-PD-L1 or anti-CTLA-4 therapy was permitted, and 30% to 50% of dose-escalation patients had received checkpoint inhibitors. Partial responses were achieved by three dose-escalation patients, of whom one had hepatocellular carcinoma and two had cutaneous melanoma. The purpose of peripheral TCRbeta sequencing was to test whether ivuxolimab changed TCR sequence diversity and led to clonal T-cell expansion. The monotherapy dose-escalation portion (N ≈ 52 patients) of the phase I ivuxolimab trial is reported in the paper.

Per the germline V gene, MDHEN is the CDR1 and SYDVKM is the CDR2. From its cysteine to its phenylalanine, the CDR3 spans 15 amino acids. Just the 45-base CDR3 DNA is kept, in frame starting at base 1. The V end gives up 5 bases and the J end 7 bases, leaving 14 bases in the junction not matched to a gene. The trial excluded patients who had a history of autoimmune disease or were on systemic immunosuppression. Peripheral blood for TCR sequencing was drawn from every dose cohort at baseline, at cycle 4 day 1 and at cycle 7 day 1. The samples were drawn from a first-in-human, open-label, multicenter phase I dose-escalation trial of ivuxolimab. Adults with locally advanced or metastatic melanoma, renal cell, hepatocellular, or head and neck squamous cell carcinoma were enrolled in the trial. Before TCR sequencing, CD4+ and CD8+ T cells were separately sorted from peripheral blood. Overall study outcomes, separate from this receptor: At doses from 0.1 to 3.0 mg/kg, clonal expansion was seen in both CD4+ and CD8+ blood T cells between baseline and week 6. The antigen specificity of the clonally expanded peripheral T cells was not determined. After ivuxolimab, more expanded clones were found on average in CD8+ T cells than in CD4+ T cells. Low levels of normalized T-cell clonal expansion were also seen in some nonresponding patients. In partial responders in the 0.1-3.0 mg/kg groups, normalized peripheral clonal expansion was found to be among the lowest, especially among CD8+ T cells.

Genomic DNA was isolated from the sorted cells so that the TCRbeta CDR3 region could be sequenced. The immunoSEQ Assay was used to sequence the TCRbeta CDR3 regions. TCRdb provides this immuneACCESS table in a form limited to in-frame rearrangements. Some clones are lacking; in checked studies, under half of them reflect an unresolved V gene, and why the rest are absent is not known. For this sample the table gives about 80,000 clones, of which around nine tenths were detected only once. The ten largest make up 4% to 5.5% of the sample. The sequence was obtained from an adult with an advanced solid tumor such as melanoma, head and neck, liver or kidney cancer. The sequencing used CD4+ or CD8+ T cells sorted from blood, collected in a trial of the OX40 agonist ivuxolimab. This chain is built from TRBV28 and TRBJ2-7; 7 bases in between match TRBD1. The DNA sequence reads TGTGCCAGCAGTGCCCGGGACAGAGTTGTTTTAGAGCAGTACTTC. Its protein reads: CASSARDRVVLEQYF.